Presented here are 17 T cell receptor beta chains from one specimen sequenced in a study of response to subunit inactivated influenza vaccine. TCRdb reprocessed the RT-PCR reads via MiXCR and lists one record per CDR3 protein. The table lists a few hundred thousand distinct CDR3 sequences, about 10% of them singletons, with approximately 12% in the top ten. The material sequenced was PBMCs from blood, taken 40 to 50 days after vaccination. These receptors were collected from a man in his fifties who received an inactivated influenza vaccine.

This clonotype has ten or more counts. The chain employs TRBV29-1 and TRBJ1-2; the D gene is possibly TRBD1 (5 bases). The length of the CDR3 is 15 residues. V lost 0 bases and J 3 bases, leaving 14 bases between the germline ends. Germline V gene data show CDR1 as SQVTM and CDR2 as ANQGSEA. In DNA, the CDR3 is TGCAGCGTTGAAGATGGCAGCCGGGGGGACTATGGCTACACCTTC. This encodes CSVEDGSRGDYGYTF.

The chain employs TRBV5-1 and TRBJ2-7; D may be TRBD1 or TRBD2 (6 bases each). CDR1 is SGHRS and CDR2 is YFSETQ in the germline V gene. CDR3 length: 15 amino acids. V was cut by 4 bases and J by 2 bases, with 16 bases left in between. The CDR3 bases are TGCGCCAGCAGCCTGGAGGGGGACCCCACCTACGAGCAGTACTTC. Protein sequence: CASSLEGDPTYEQYF.

This chain links TRBV5-1 with TRBJ2-1, with D perhaps TRBD2 (5 bases). V was cut by 0 bases and J by 3 bases, with 16 bases left in between. The V gene's germline CDR1 is SGHRS and CDR2 YFSETQ. The CDR3 spans 17 residues. The CDR3 DNA is TGCGCCAGCAGCTTGGAATTAGCTGCGGGTCTCTACAATGAGCAGTTCTTC. It translates to CASSLELAAGLYNEQFF.

This clonotype was seen ten or more times. The chain uses TRBV20-1 and TRBJ2-5; 8 bases align to TRBD1. The junction had 8 bases not matched to a gene; V was cut back by 1 base and J by 1 base. The CDR3 extends over 16 amino acids. Germline CDR1 reads DFQATT; CDR2 reads SNEGSKA (reference sequence). CDR3 region: CSARGRIGQGQETQYF. Written as DNA, the CDR3 is TGCAGTGCTAGAGGGAGGATCGGACAGGGCCAAGAGACCCAGTACTTC.

Ten or more counts support this clonotype. J is TRBJ1-6 and V is TRBV4-1; no definite D call. CDR3 length equals 15 residues. In germline, CDR1 is MGHRA, CDR2 YSYEKL. V was shortened by 2 bases and J by 14 bases, with 19 bases between the two germline ends. CDR3 sequence: CASSQNYGNKASLHF. Here the CDR3 DNA reads TGCGCCAGCAGCCAAAACTATGGGAATAAGGCTTCCCTCCACTTT.

The chain carries TRBV29-1 and TRBJ1-1; no reliable D call. The germline V and J ends were trimmed by 4 bases and 0 bases, with 9 bases remaining between them. Germline-derived CDR1 and CDR2 are SQVTM and ANQGSEA. The CDR3 has 13 residues. CDR3 nucleotides: TGCAGCGTTGTAAGGTACATGAACACTGAAGCTTTCTTT. Amino acids: CSVVRYMNTEAFF.

The rearrangement uses TRBV6-1 and TRBJ2-7, with D tentatively TRBD1 (6 bases). This CDR3 is 14 amino acids long. Trimming removed 6 bases from V and 5 bases from J, with 17 bases in between. Looked up from germline, CDR1 is MNHNS and CDR2 is SASEGT. The CDR3 DNA is TGTGCCAGCAGCCCGACAGGAAGAGGCGACGAGCAGTACTTC. Translation gives CASSPTGRGDEQYF.

The chain uses TRBV12-3 or TRBV12-4 and TRBJ2-3; D is ambiguous. The V gene lost 8 bases and the J gene lost 4 bases, with 10 bases spanning the gap. This CDR3 spans 12 amino acids. The CDR3 bases are TGTGCCAGCGGATCAGAAGCAGATACGCAGTATTTT. Translated: CASGSEADTQYF.

This clonotype has a handful of counts. The rearrangement joins TRBV15 to TRBJ1-5; D is perhaps TRBD1 (6 bases). The germline V gene has CDR1 LNHNV and CDR2 YYDKDF (reference sequence). Trimming pared 0 bases from V and 2 bases from J, leaving 11 bases between. The CDR3 contains 16 residues. The CDR3 spells CATSRDGGAGNQPQHF. The DNA of the CDR3 is TGTGCCACCAGCAGAGATGGGGGGGCCGGCAATCAGCCCCAGCATTTT.

This clonotype has only a few counts. This rearrangement joins TRBV20-1 to TRBJ2-1, with TRBD2 as a possible D gene (6 bases). CDR1 and CDR2 (germline): DFQATT, SNEGSKA (reference sequence). V was pared by 0 bases and J by 6 bases, with 12 bases between. CDR3 length: 14 residues. CDR3 bases: TGCAGTGCTAGAGATCGGGGGACCTTCAATGAGCAGTTCTTC. Its protein is CSARDRGTFNEQFF.

This clonotype was seen a handful of times. The chain joins TRBV4-1 to TRBJ2-3; D not resolved. Per the germline V gene, CDR1 is MGHRA and CDR2 is YSYEKL. V lost 4 bases and J lost 1, with 9 bases in between. The length of the CDR3 is 14 residues. As DNA, the CDR3 is TGCGCCAGCAGCCTTTCAGCCGGCACAGATACGCAGTATTTT. It encodes CASSLSAGTDTQYF.

This clonotype was seen a handful of times. The chain uses TRBV15 and TRBJ2-7, with D tentatively TRBD2 (6 bases). The CDR3 length is 11 residues. CDR1 and CDR2 from the germline V gene are LNHNV and YYDKDF (reference sequence). V was cut by 6 bases and J by 7 bases, with 10 bases left in between. The CDR3 reads CATRVRGEQYF. CDR3 in DNA: TGTGCCACCAGGGTTCGGGGGGAGCAGTACTTC.

This clonotype was recorded a few times. The chain couples TRBV5-1 to TRBJ2-3; D possibly corresponds to TRBD1 (6 bases). Trimming stripped 5 bases from V and 2 bases from J, with 15 bases between. The germline gives CDR1 SGHRS, CDR2 YFSETQ. This CDR3 has 15 residues. The CDR3 nucleotides are TGCGCCAGCAGTTATCAGGGGTCCTACACAGATACGCAGTATTTT. Translated, it gives CASSYQGSYTDTQYF.

This clonotype was counted at least ten times. This rearrangement joins TRBV6-2 or TRBV6-3 to TRBJ1-5; D is possibly TRBD1 (5 bases). The CDR3 loop spans 16 amino acids. The V end was cut by 7 bases, the J end by 1 base, with 17 bases between. Germline CDR1 is MNHEY and CDR2 is SVGEGT. The CDR3 bases are TGTGCCAGCAACAACTCCGGGGGACGGAGCAATCAGCCCCAGCATTTT. This codes for CASNNSGGRSNQPQHF.

This rearrangement joins TRBV5-1 to TRBJ2-5; TRBD1 agrees at 9 bases. CDR3 length: 15 amino acids. J gave up 4 bases and V 4 bases, and 8 bases lay outside the gene matches. Germline V lookup: CDR1 SGHRS, CDR2 YFSETQ. DNA of the CDR3: TGCGCCAGCAGCCTGGCGACAGGGGGACCAGAGACCCAGTACTTC. This codes for CASSLATGGPETQYF. The whole variable domain, filled in from reference TRBV5-1 and TRBJ2-5, reads KAGVTQTPRYLIKTRGQQVTLSCSPISGHRSVSWYQQTPGQGLQFLFEYFSETQRNKGNFPGRFSGRQFSNSRSEMNVSTLELGDSALYLCASSLATGGPETQYFGPGTRLLVL.

This chain links TRBV5-5 with TRBJ2-5; no clear D. The CDR3 runs to 15 residues. V was cut by 1 base and J by 1 base, with 11 bases left in between. CDR1 is SGHKS, CDR2 YYEKEE, per germline (reference sequence). This CDR3 reads CASSLSSHPQETQYF. The CDR3 region has the DNA TGTGCCAGCAGCTTGAGCAGTCACCCCCAAGAGACCCAGTACTTC.

Many counts were recorded for this clonotype. The chain has TRBV9 and TRBJ2-1, with 7 nucleotides matching TRBD1. The CDR3 spans 15 residues. Germline trimming cut 4 bases from V and 0 bases from J; bases unmatched to any gene: 4. Germline V CDR1 and CDR2: SGDLS, YYNGEE. CDR3: CASSRGQPSYNEQFF. The CDR3 DNA reads TGTGCCAGCAGCCGGGGACAGCCCTCCTACAATGAGCAGTTCTTC.